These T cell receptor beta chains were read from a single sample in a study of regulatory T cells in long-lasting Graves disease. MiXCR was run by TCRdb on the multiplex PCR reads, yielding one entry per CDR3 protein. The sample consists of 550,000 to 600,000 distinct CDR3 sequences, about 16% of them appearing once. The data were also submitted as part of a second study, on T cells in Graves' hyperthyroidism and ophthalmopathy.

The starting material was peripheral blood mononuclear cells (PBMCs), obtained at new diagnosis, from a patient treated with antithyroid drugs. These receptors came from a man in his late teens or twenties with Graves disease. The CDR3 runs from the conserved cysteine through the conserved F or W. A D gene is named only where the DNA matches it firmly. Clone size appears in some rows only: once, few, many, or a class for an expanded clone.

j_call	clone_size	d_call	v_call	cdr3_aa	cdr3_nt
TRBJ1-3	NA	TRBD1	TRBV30	CALTESTGYSGNTIYF	TGTGCCTTAACTGAGTCGACAGGGTACTCTGGAAACACCATATATTTT
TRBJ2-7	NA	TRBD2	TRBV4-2	CASSQVLAGVSEQYF	TGTGCCAGCAGCCAGGTCCTAGCGGGAGTGAGCGAGCAGTACTTC
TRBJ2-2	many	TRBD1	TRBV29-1	CSVYRDRDTGELFF	TGCAGCGTCTACCGGGACAGGGACACCGGGGAGCTGTTTTTT
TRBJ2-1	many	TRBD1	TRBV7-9	CASSPRGGGSYNEQFF	TGTGCCAGCAGCCCTAGAGGGGGCGGCTCCTACAATGAGCAGTTCTTC
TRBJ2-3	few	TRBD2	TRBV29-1	CSVRLAGAIDTQYF	TGCAGCGTCCGACTAGCGGGAGCTATAGATACGCAGTATTTT
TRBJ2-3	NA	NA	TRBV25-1	CASSESGFYTDTQYF	TGTGCCAGCAGTGAATCCGGGTTTTACACAGATACGCAGTATTTT
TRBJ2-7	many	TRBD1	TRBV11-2	CASSWRQGTPYKQYF	TGTGCCAGCAGCTGGAGACAGGGGACCCCCTACAAGCAGTACTTC
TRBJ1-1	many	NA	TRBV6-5	CASSYKSGGLNTEAFF	TGTGCCAGCAGTTACAAGTCGGGGGGCCTGAACACTGAAGCTTTCTTT
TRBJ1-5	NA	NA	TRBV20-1	CSAPMPGGGNQPQHF	TGCAGTGCCCCTATGCCGGGTGGGGGCAATCAGCCCCAGCATTTT
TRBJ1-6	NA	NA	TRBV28	CASTLGGSHPGSPLHF	TGTGCCAGCACCTTGGGGGGGTCCCACCCGGGTTCACCCCTCCACTTT
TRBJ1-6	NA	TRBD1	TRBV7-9	CASSLTAGGLGSPLHF	TGTGCCAGCAGCTTAACGGCAGGGGGTCTGGGTTCACCCCTCCACTTT
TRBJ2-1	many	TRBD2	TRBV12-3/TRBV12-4	CASSSATSGRYNEQFF	TGTGCCAGCAGTTCGGCGACTAGCGGGAGATACAATGAGCAGTTCTTC